This TCR beta chain is from a study of T-cell reconstitution after alpha-beta-depleted transplantation in children. Comment on this clonotype: What it recognizes is unknown.

Study findings and constraints: About two months after transplant, alpha-beta T cells reportedly came from several hundred expanded graft clones. Most T-cell counts and diversity one year after the transplant came from T cells that were newly produced.

Preparation of the TCRbeta library used unique molecular identifiers. TCRdb passed the PCR reads through MiXCR, listing each CDR3 protein once. The repertoire holds fewer than 350,000 distinct CDR3 sequences, with around 7.1% as singletons. The receptor was derived from a female patient between 2 and 15 years old who had a stem cell transplant for Fanconi anemia, so the T cells may come from the graft donor. The sample consisted of peripheral blood, taken 360 days after TCRalphabeta/CD19-depleted stem cell transplant.

The CDR3 region has the DNA TGTGCCAGCAGTTACGCGGAATCTAATGGATACTATGGCTACACCTTC. It specifies CASSYAESNGYYGYTF. The chain joins TRBV6-5 to TRBJ1-2; D remains ambiguous. Germline values: CDR1 MNHEY, CDR2 SVGAGI. The CDR3 is 16 residues long. The V end was cut by 2 bases, the J end by 3 bases, with 16 bases between.